This TCR beta chain was sequenced during a study of identifying expanded T cells in peripheral blood. Measured with immunoSEQ multiplex PCR; TCRdb has only the in-frame clones, and not every one. The table includes 70,000 to 100,000 clones, more than 70% detected once. Looked up from germline, CDR1 is SGHNT and CDR2 is YYREEE (reference sequence). The CDR3 is made up of 13 amino acids. In the case of this clone: One end of the junction fails to match germline, which may point to a read error.

The chain combines TRBV5-4 with TRBJ1-1; the D is unclear. The sample was blood. This receptor was obtained from a person between 18 and 75 years old in good health. DNA of the CDR3: TGTGCCAGCACCTTGGGGTTGGGCACTGAAGCTTTCTTT. Protein: CASTLGLGTEAFF.